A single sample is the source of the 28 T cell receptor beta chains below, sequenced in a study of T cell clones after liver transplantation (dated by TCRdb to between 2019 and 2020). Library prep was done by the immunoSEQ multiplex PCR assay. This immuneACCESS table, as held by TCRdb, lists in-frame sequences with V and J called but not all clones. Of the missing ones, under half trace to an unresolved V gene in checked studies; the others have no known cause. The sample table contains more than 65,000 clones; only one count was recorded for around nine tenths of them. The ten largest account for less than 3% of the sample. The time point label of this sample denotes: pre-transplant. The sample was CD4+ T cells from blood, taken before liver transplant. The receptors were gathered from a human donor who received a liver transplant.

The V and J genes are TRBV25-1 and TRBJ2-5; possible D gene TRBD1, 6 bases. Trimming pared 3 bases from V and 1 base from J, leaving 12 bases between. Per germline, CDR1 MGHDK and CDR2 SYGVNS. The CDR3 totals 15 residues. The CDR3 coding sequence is TGTGCCAGCAGTGATCCGACAGGTATCCAAGAGACCCAGTACTTC. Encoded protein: CASSDPTGIQETQYF.

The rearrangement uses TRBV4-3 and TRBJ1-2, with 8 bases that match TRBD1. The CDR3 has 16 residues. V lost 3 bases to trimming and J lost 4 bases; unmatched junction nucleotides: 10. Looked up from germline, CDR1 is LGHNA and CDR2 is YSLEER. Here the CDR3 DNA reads TGCGCCAGCAGCCACGGTCGTGGACAGGGTAGCTATGGCTACACCTTC. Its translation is CASSHGRGQGSYGYTF.

CDR3 region: CASGLENTEAFF. The DNA of the CDR3 is TGTGCCAGCGGGCTAGAGAACACTGAAGCTTTCTTT. J is TRBJ1-1 and V is TRBV7-9; no clear D. Germline V gene lookup returns CDR1 SEHNR and CDR2 FQNEAQ (reference sequence). The V gene lost 8 bases and the J gene lost 1 base, with 8 bases spanning the gap. This CDR3 comprises 12 residues.

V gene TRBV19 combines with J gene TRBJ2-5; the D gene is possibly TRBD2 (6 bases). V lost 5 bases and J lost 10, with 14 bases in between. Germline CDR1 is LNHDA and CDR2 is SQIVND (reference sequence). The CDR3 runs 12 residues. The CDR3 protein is CASSYEEGSQYF. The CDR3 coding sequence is TGTGCCAGTAGTTACGAGGAGGGGAGCCAGTACTTC.

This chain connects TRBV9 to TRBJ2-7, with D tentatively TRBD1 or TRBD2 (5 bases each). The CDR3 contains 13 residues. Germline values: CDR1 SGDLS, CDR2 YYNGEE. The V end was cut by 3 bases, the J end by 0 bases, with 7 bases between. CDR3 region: CASSARGSYEQYF. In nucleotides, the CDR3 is TGTGCCAGCAGCGCGAGGGGCTCCTACGAGCAGTACTTC.

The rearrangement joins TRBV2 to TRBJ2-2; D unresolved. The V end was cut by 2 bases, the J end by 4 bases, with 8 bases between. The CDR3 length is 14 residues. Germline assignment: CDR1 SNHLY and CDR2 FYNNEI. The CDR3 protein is CASSETPGTGELFF. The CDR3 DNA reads TGTGCCAGCAGTGAAACCCCTGGCACCGGGGAGCTGTTTTTT.

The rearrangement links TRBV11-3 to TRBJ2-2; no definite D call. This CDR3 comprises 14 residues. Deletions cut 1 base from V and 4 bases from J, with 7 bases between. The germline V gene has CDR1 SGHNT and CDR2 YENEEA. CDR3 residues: CASSLAWGTGELFF. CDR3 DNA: TGTGCCAGCAGCTTAGCGTGGGGCACCGGGGAGCTGTTTTTT.

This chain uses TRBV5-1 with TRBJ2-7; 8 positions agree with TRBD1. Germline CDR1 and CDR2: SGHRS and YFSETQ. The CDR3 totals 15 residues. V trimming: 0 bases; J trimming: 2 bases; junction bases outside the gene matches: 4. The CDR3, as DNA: TGCGCCAGCAGCTTGGCCCTGACAGGGGCCTACGAGCAGTACTTC. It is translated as CASSLALTGAYEQYF. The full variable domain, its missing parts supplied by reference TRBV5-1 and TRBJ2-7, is KAGVTQTPRYLIKTRGQQVTLSCSPISGHRSVSWYQQTPGQGLQFLFEYFSETQRNKGNFPGRFSGRQFSNSRSEMNVSTLELGDSALYLCASSLALTGAYEQYFGPGTRLTVT.

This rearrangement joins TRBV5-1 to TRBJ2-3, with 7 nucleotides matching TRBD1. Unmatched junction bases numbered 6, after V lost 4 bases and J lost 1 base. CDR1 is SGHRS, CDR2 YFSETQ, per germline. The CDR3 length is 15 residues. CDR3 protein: CASSRQGPGTDTQYF. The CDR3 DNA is TGCGCCAGCAGCCGACAGGGTCCGGGCACAGATACGCAGTATTTT.

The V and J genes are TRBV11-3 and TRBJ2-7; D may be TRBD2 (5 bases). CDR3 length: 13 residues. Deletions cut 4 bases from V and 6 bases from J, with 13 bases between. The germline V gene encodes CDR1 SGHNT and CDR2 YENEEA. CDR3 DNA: TGTGCCAGCAGCTCCTTCCTAGCTGGCGAGCAGTACTTC. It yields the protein CASSSFLAGEQYF.

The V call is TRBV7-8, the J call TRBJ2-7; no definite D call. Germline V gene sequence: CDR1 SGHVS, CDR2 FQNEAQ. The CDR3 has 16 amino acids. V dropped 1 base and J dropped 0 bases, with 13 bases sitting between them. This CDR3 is CASSLVNARTSYEQYF. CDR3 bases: TGTGCCAGCAGCTTAGTCAACGCGCGTACCTCCTACGAGCAGTACTTC.

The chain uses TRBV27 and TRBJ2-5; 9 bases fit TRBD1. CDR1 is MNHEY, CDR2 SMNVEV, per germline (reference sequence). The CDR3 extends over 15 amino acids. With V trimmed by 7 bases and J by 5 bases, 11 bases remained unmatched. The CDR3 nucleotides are TGTGCCAGCAAGAGAGGGACAGGGAGGGAGGAGACCCAGTACTTC. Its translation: CASKRGTGREETQYF.

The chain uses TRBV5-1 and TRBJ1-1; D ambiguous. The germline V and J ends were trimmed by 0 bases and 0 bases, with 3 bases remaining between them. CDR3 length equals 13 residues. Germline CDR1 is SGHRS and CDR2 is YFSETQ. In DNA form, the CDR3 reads TGCGCCAGCAGCTTGGGCGTGAACACTGAAGCTTTCTTT. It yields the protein CASSLGVNTEAFF.

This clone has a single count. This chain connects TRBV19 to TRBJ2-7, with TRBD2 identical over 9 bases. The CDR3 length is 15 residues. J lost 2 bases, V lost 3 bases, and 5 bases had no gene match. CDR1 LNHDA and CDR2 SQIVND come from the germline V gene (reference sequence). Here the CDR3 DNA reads TGTGCCAGTAGTATTGAGACTAGCGGCCCCTACGAGCAGTACTTC. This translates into CASSIETSGPYEQYF.

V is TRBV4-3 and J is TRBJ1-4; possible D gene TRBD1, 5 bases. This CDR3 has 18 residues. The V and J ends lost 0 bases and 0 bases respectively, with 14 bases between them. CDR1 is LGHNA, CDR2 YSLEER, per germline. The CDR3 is CASSQEAPGVATNEKLFF. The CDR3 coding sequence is TGCGCCAGCAGCCAAGAAGCCCCGGGGGTTGCAACTAATGAAAAACTGTTTTTT.

CDR3 sequence (DNA): TGTGCCAGCAGTTACTCCCAGATTAATGAAAAACTGTTTTTT. This gives the protein CASSYSQINEKLFF. The chain combines TRBV6-5 with TRBJ1-4; D is undetermined. The CDR3 consists of 14 residues. From germline, CDR1 is MNHEY and CDR2 SVGAGI. V was clipped by 0 bases and J by 4 bases, with 6 bases between them.

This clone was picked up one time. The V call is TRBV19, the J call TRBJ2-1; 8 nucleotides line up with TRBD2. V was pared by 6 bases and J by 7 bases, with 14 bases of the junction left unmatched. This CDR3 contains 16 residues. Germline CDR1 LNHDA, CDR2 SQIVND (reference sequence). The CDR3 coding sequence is TGTGCCAGTAGCTCCCCTAGGGGACTAGAGAGGAATGAGCAGTTCTTC. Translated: CASSSPRGLERNEQFF. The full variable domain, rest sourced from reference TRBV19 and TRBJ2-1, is DGGITQSPKYLFRKEGQNVTLSCEQNLNHDAMYWYRQDPGQGLRLIYYSQIVNDFQKGDIAEGYSVSREKKESFPLTVTSAQKNPTAFYLCASSSPRGLERNEQFFGPGTRLTVL.

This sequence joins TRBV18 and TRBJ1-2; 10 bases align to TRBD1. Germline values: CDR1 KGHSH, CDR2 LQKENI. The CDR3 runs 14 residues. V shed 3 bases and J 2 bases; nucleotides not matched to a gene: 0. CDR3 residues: CASSPGQGNYGYTF. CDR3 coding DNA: TGTGCCAGCTCACCGGGACAGGGGAACTATGGCTACACCTTC.

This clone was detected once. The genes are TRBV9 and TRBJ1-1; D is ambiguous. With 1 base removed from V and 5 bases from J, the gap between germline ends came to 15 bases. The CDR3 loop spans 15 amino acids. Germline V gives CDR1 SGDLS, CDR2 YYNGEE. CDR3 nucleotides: TGTGCCAGCAGCGTAACCCCCTTCGGCGGAACTGAAGCTTTCTTT. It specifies CASSVTPFGGTEAFF.

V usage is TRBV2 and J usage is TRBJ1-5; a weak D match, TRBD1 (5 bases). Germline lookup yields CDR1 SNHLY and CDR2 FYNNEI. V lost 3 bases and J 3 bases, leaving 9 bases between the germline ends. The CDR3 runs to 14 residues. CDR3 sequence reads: CASSEGTLNQPQHF. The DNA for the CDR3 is TGTGCCAGCAGTGAGGGGACCCTCAATCAGCCCCAGCATTTT. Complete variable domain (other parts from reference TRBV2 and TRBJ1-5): EPEVTQTPSHQVTQMGQEVILRCVPISNHLYFYWYRQILGQKVEFLVSFYNNEISEKSEIFDDQFSVERPDGSNFTLKIRSTKLEDSAMYFCASSEGTLNQPQHFGDGTRLSIL.

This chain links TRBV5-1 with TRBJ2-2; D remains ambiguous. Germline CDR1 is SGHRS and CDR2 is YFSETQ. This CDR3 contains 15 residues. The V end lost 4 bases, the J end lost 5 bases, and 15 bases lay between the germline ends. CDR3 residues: CASSQDGRSTGELFF. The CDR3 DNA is TGCGCCAGCAGCCAGGACGGACGGTCAACCGGGGAGCTGTTTTTT.

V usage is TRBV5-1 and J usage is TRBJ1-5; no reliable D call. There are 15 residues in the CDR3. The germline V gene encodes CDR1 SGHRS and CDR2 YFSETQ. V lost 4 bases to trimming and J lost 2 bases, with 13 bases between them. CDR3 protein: CASSPSSGRNQPQHF. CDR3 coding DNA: TGCGCCAGCAGCCCCTCGTCAGGTCGCAATCAGCCCCAGCATTTT.

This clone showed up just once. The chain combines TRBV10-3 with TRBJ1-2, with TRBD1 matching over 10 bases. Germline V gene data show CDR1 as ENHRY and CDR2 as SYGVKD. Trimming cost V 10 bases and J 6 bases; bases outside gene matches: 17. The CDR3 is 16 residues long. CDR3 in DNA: TGTGCCAGCCGAAGTCCGGGACAGGGGATAATGGATGGCTACACCTTC. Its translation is CASRSPGQGIMDGYTF.

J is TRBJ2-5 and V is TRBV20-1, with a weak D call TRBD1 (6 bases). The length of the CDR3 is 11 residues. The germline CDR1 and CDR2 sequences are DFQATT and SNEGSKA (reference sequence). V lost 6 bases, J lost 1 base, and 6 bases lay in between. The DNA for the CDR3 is TGCAGTGCGGACAGCCAAGAGACCCAGTACTTC. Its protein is CSADSQETQYF.

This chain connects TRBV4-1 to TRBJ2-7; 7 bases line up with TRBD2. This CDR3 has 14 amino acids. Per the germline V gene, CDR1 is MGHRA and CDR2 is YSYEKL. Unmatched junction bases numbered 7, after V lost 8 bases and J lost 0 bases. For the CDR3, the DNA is TGCGCCAGCGGGAACGGGGGGAGCTCCTACGAGCAGTACTTC. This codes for CASGNGGSSYEQYF.

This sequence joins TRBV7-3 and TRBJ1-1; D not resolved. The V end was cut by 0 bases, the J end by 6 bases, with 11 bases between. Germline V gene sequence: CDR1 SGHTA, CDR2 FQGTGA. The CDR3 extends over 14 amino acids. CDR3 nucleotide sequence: TGTGCCAGCAGCTTAACAGGGCGGGCGGCTGAAGCTTTCTTT. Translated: CASSLTGRAAEAFF.

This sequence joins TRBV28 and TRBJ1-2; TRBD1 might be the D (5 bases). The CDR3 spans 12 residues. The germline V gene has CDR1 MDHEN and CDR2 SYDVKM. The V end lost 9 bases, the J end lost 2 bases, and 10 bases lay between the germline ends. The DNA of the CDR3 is TGTGCCAGTAGGGAGGGGAACTATGGCTACACCTTC. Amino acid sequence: CASREGNYGYTF.

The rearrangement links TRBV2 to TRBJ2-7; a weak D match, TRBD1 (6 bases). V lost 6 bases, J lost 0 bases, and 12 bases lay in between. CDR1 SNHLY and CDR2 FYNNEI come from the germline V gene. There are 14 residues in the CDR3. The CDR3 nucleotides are TGTGCCAGCAGCGAGGGGACATACTCCTACGAGCAGTACTTC. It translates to CASSEGTYSYEQYF.